This record covers a single T cell receptor beta chain. This sample stems from a study of blood T cells in healthy people across ages. The germline gives CDR1 SGHNT, CDR2 YENEEA. Trimming removed 5 bases at V and 4 bases at J, with 8 bases between. This CDR3 has 12 residues. The authors ran a second PCR of about 7 to 11 cycles using a sample-barcoded 5' primer and a J-beta primer mix. MiXCR was run by TCRdb on the 5' RACE reads, yielding one entry per CDR3 protein. The sample lists some 710,000 distinct CDR3 sequences, 35% to 60% occurring once. Specimen: blood. This TCR came from an elderly man in good health. The V call is TRBV11-3, the J call TRBJ1-1; D might be TRBD1 (6 bases). The CDR3 bases are TGTGCCAGCAGCCGGGGGGCCACTGAAGCTTTCTTT. It codes for CASSRGATEAFF.